Reported below is one TCR beta chain. There were only Caucasian adults among the donors, and all lived in Nashville, Tennessee. Assay used: immunoSEQ multiplex PCR; TCRdb lists only in-frame clones, some missing. The data contain around 530,000 clones, around 76% of them singletons. This record belongs to a study of shared clonotypes between healthy human individuals. The CDR3 has 11 residues. CDR1 GTSNPN and CDR2 SVGIG come from the germline V gene (reference sequence). V was clipped by 0 bases and J by 2 bases, with 1 base between them. The rearrangement joins TRBV30 to TRBJ1-1; D ambiguous. The clonotype comes from a woman in her forties in good health. Some clones in this sample may be carry-over from other donors' samples. Sequencing was done on a sample of PBMCs. CDR3 protein: CAWSVNTEAFF. CDR3 DNA sequence: TGTGCCTGGAGTGTAAACACTGAAGCTTTCTTT.